This T cell receptor beta chain emerged from a study of T cell responses to AZD1222 COVID-19 vaccine. Whole-study context: Timing groups of about 4 and about 12 weeks for second doses were pooled.

The data were produced by immunoSEQ multiplex PCR, yet TCRdb's version contains in-frame clones alone and is incomplete. Found here are around 120,000 clones, 90% of them singletons; the top ten hold around 6.9%. The CDR3 extends over 13 amino acids. The V gene lost 7 bases and the J gene lost 0 bases, with 8 bases spanning the gap. Germline-derived CDR1 and CDR2 are LNHDA and SQIVND (reference sequence). The source material was peripheral blood, sampled on day 0 of AZD1222 vaccination. The receptor was derived from an adult in good health. The V call is TRBV19, the J call TRBJ2-3; D might be TRBD2 (5 bases). The CDR3 loop is CASTERSTDTQYF. CDR3 nucleotide sequence: TGTGCCAGTACGGAGCGGAGCACAGATACGCAGTATTTT.